What follows are 30 T cell receptor beta chains derived from one specimen sequenced in a study of blood T cell repertoires in COVID-19. TCRdb's table, derived via immunoSEQ multiplex PCR, lists solely in-frame clones and lacks some. Here the sample spans around 110,000 clones, roughly 88% being singletons. Sequencing was carried out using peripheral blood. The receptor source for this set is a man aged 45 to 65 with active or convalescent COVID-19.

As DNA, the CDR3 is TGTGCCAGCAGCTTGACCATCCGGGAGCAAAGTGAGCAGTTCTTC. Translation: CASSLTIREQSEQFF. The chain combines TRBV5-4 with TRBJ2-1; maybe TRBD2 (6 bases). This CDR3 spans 15 amino acids. V was pared by 1 base and J by 9 bases, with 17 bases between. Germline lookup yields CDR1 SGHNT and CDR2 YYREEE (reference sequence).

The chain recombines TRBV6-6 with TRBJ1-3; 9 bases are shared with TRBD1. Germline-derived CDR1 and CDR2 are MNHNY and SVGAGI (reference sequence). After removal of 6 bases from V and 4 bases from J, the junction contained 7 bases not matched to a gene. There are 15 residues in the CDR3. Written as DNA, the CDR3 is TGTGCCAGCAGGCCTCCGGGACAGGGAGGAAACACCATATATTTT. Translating it yields CASRPPGQGGNTIYF.

The sample holds one count of this clone. V usage is TRBV30 and J usage is TRBJ1-6, with D possibly TRBD1 on 5 matching bases. Looked up from germline, CDR1 is GTSNPN and CDR2 is SVGIG (reference sequence). V lost 4 bases and J 5 bases, leaving 15 bases between the germline ends. The CDR3 is 15 residues long. CDR3 in amino acids: CAWNGRGGNNSPLHF. The CDR3 DNA sequence: TGTGCCTGGAATGGCCGGGGGGGAAATAATTCACCCCTCCACTTT.

The genes are TRBV11-2 and TRBJ2-1, with no clear D. V gave up 0 bases and J gave up 8 bases, with 11 bases separating them. Looked up from germline, CDR1 is SGHAT and CDR2 is FQNNGV. The CDR3 consists of 14 residues. CDR3 residues: CASSLEAPRYEQFF. CDR3 nucleotide sequence: TGTGCCAGCAGCTTAGAGGCTCCGAGGTATGAGCAGTTCTTC. The full variable domain, with the rest looked up from reference TRBV11-2 and TRBJ2-1, is EAGVAQSPRYKIIEKRQSVAFWCNPISGHATLYWYQQILGQGPKLLIQFQNNGVVDDSQLPKDRFSAERLKGVDSTLKIQPAKLEDSAVYLCASSLEAPRYEQFFGPGTRLTVL.

The chain links TRBV25-1 to TRBJ2-3; D gene unclear. Trimming removed 1 base at V and 2 bases at J, with 7 bases between. The CDR3 contains 14 residues. Germline loops: CDR1 MGHDK, CDR2 SYGVNS. The CDR3 protein is CASSEFADTDTQYF. The CDR3 DNA reads TGTGCCAGCAGTGAATTCGCGGACACAGATACGCAGTATTTT.

The chain recombines TRBV7-9 with TRBJ2-1; 10 nucleotides agree with TRBD2. This CDR3 contains 14 residues. V was pared by 2 bases and J by 8 bases, with 3 bases of the junction left unmatched. Germline-derived CDR1 and CDR2 are SEHNR and FQNEAQ (reference sequence). CDR3 bases: TGTGCCAGCAGCTTACTAGCGGGAGTTTATGAGCAGTTCTTC. Its protein is CASSLLAGVYEQFF.

The chain is built from TRBV5-8 and TRBJ2-7, with 8 bases that match TRBD1. The V and J ends lost 6 bases and 7 bases, in that order; junction bases with no gene match: 9. The CDR3 runs 13 residues. Germline V lookup: CDR1 SGHTS, CDR2 YDEGEE. The CDR3 coding sequence is TGTGCCAGCACCCGGGGCAGGGGGCGGGAGCAGTACTTC. Residues: CASTRGRGREQYF.

V usage is TRBV29-1 and J usage is TRBJ1-1; 9 bases line up with TRBD1. The germline CDR1 and CDR2 sequences are SQVTM and ANQGSEA. The ends lost 7 bases at V and 10 bases at J; junction bases unmatched: 10. The CDR3 is made up of 12 amino acids. The CDR3 loop reads CSGQSRQGGAFF. In DNA, the CDR3 is TGCAGCGGCCAAAGCAGACAGGGGGGAGCTTTCTTT.

V and J are TRBV6-5 and TRBJ2-3; TRBD2 matches 9 bases. The germline V gene encodes CDR1 MNHEY and CDR2 SVGAGI. Trimming cost V 8 bases and J 4 bases; bases outside gene matches: 7. The CDR3 contains 14 residues. The CDR3 reads CASFYSGSADTQYF. The CDR3 coding sequence is TGTGCCAGCTTTTATAGCGGGAGTGCAGATACGCAGTATTTT.

This clone was found once. This rearrangement joins TRBV7-2 to TRBJ1-2, with D possibly matching TRBD1 (5 bases). V was cut by 5 bases and J by 4 bases, with 17 bases left in between. This CDR3 is 15 amino acids long. Germline lookup yields CDR1 SGHTA and CDR2 FQGNSA. CDR3 in amino acids: CASSTGGDRTYGYTF. CDR3 sequence (DNA): TGTGCCAGCAGCACGGGAGGGGACCGCACCTATGGCTACACCTTC.

The chain uses TRBV30 and TRBJ1-1; D possibly corresponds to TRBD1 (6 bases). CDR3 length equals 11 residues. Per germline, CDR1 GTSNPN and CDR2 SVGIG (reference sequence). CDR3 loop: CAYRVNTEAFF. In DNA, the CDR3 is TGTGCTTACAGGGTGAACACTGAAGCTTTCTTT.

This chain uses TRBV5-1 with TRBJ2-1, with D possibly TRBD2 on 5 matching bases. The CDR3 is made up of 15 amino acids. The germline gives CDR1 SGHRS, CDR2 YFSETQ. The ends were cut back, 2 bases at V and 5 bases at J, with 14 bases in the middle. CDR3 nucleotide sequence: TGCGCCAGCAGCTTTGCGGGTGAGAGGAACAATGAGCAGTTCTTC. Translation gives CASSFAGERNNEQFF.

The chain carries TRBV19 and TRBJ2-5, with TRBD2 matching 7 bases. The CDR3 runs 12 residues. The junction had 3 bases not matched to a gene; V was cut back by 7 bases and J by 4 bases. The germline CDR1 and CDR2 sequences are LNHDA and SQIVND (reference sequence). CDR3 amino acids: CASNREGETQYF. The CDR3 nucleotides read TGTGCCAGTAATAGGGAGGGAGAGACCCAGTACTTC.

The V gene is TRBV29-1, the J gene TRBJ1-2; 7 bases map to TRBD1. This CDR3 is built from 15 residues. Trimming took 6 bases from V and 7 from J; bases not matched to a gene: 17. Germline V lookup: CDR1 SQVTM, CDR2 ANQGSEA. This chain's CDR3 is CSVRGQDHLYGGYTF. The CDR3 DNA is TGCAGCGTGCGAGGACAGGACCACCTCTATGGTGGCTACACCTTC.

The chain joins TRBV6-6 to TRBJ1-6; 7 bases agree with TRBD1. The V gene's germline CDR1 is MNHNY and CDR2 SVGAGI (reference sequence). With 0 bases clipped from V and 8 bases from J, the junction kept 4 bases outside the gene matches. This CDR3 is built from 15 residues. The CDR3 reads CASSYSTGWDSPLHF. CDR3 DNA sequence: TGTGCCAGCAGTTACTCGACAGGGTGGGATTCACCCCTCCACTTT.

J is TRBJ2-5 and V is TRBV5-1, with D perhaps TRBD1 or TRBD2 (5 bases each). This CDR3 has 15 amino acids. Germline lookup yields CDR1 SGHRS and CDR2 YFSETQ. Trimming took off 4 bases at V and 4 bases at J, with 17 bases between the two ends. In DNA form, the CDR3 reads TGCGCCAGCAGCCTGGGGACGGATAGGGGAGAGACCCAGTACTTC. Translation: CASSLGTDRGETQYF.

This chain links TRBV5-6 with TRBJ1-6; possibly TRBD1 for D (5 bases). Looked up from germline, CDR1 is SGHDT and CDR2 is YYEEEE. The V and J ends lost 4 bases and 1 base respectively, with 6 bases between them. The CDR3 is 14 amino acids. CDR3 region: CASSQGSYNSPLHF. The CDR3 DNA sequence: TGTGCCAGCAGCCAGGGTTCCTATAATTCACCCCTCCACTTT.

The rearrangement joins TRBV19 to TRBJ2-5; D is possibly TRBD2 (6 bases). V shed 4 bases and J shed 1 base, with 13 bases lying between them. This CDR3 spans 15 amino acids. From germline, CDR1 is LNHDA and CDR2 SQIVND (reference sequence). The CDR3: CASSTDQGGQETQYF. CDR3 nucleotides: TGTGCCAGTAGTACGGATCAGGGAGGCCAAGAGACCCAGTACTTC.

This clone was recorded once. V usage is TRBV5-1 and J usage is TRBJ2-6; D is possibly TRBD2 (6 bases). The CDR3 length is 16 residues. Trimming removed 4 bases from V and 0 bases from J, with 11 bases in between. Germline V gives CDR1 SGHRS, CDR2 YFSETQ. The CDR3 DNA sequence: TGCGCCAGCAGCACCCTGGGGGGCTCTGGGGCCAACGTCCTGACTTTC. Residues: CASSTLGGSGANVLTF.

The rearrangement uses TRBV6-5 and TRBJ2-3, with 11 positions matching TRBD1. J was trimmed by 2 bases and V by 8 bases; bases with no gene match: 3. The CDR3 contains 14 residues. CDR1 is MNHEY and CDR2 is SVGAGI in the germline V gene. The CDR3 spells CASGDRGNTDTQYF. CDR3 nucleotide sequence: TGTGCCAGCGGGGACAGGGGGAACACAGATACGCAGTATTTT.

This chain connects TRBV10-3 to TRBJ1-3; tentatively, D is TRBD1 (5 bases). Trimming pared 4 bases from V and 0 bases from J, leaving 16 bases between. Germline V CDR1 and CDR2: ENHRY, SYGVKD. The CDR3 contains 17 residues. The CDR3, as DNA: TGTGCCATCAGTGGGGGAGGGGCTCTTGACTCTGGAAACACCATATATTTT. Protein product: CAISGGGALDSGNTIYF.

This chain connects TRBV7-8 to TRBJ2-3, with 8 bases identical to TRBD2. V lost 1 base to trimming and J lost 3 bases; unmatched junction nucleotides: 6. This CDR3 is built from 16 residues. Germline V gene lookup returns CDR1 SGHVS and CDR2 FQNEAQ. The CDR3 protein is CASSLVAGHDTDTQYF. The CDR3 nucleotides read TGTGCCAGCAGCTTAGTAGCGGGACACGATACAGATACGCAGTATTTT.

The V call is TRBV7-2, the J call TRBJ1-1, with a weak D call TRBD1 (5 bases). Per germline, CDR1 SGHTA and CDR2 FQGNSA. Trimming shortened V by 2 bases and J by 0 bases, and 16 bases separated the two germline ends. The CDR3 is 17 residues long. In nucleotides, the CDR3 is TGTGCCAGCAGCTTATATTTTCGTCAGGGCATGAACACTGAAGCTTTCTTT. This codes for CASSLYFRQGMNTEAFF.

The V and J genes are TRBV6-5 and TRBJ1-1, with TRBD1 matching 7 bases. Trimming at V came to 7 bases and at J to 2 bases, leaving 7 bases not matched to a gene. CDR3 length: 14 amino acids. Germline lookup yields CDR1 MNHEY and CDR2 SVGAGI. Written as DNA, the CDR3 is TGTGCCAGCACTCCCGGACAGGTTAACACTGAAGCTTTCTTT. Its protein is CASTPGQVNTEAFF.

The chain combines TRBV28 with TRBJ2-1; unclear D gene. V was shortened by 7 bases and J by 4 bases, with 11 bases between the two germline ends. The CDR3 sequence is 13 residues long. CDR1 is MDHEN and CDR2 is SYDVKM in the germline V gene. The CDR3: CASTQNAYNEQFF. In DNA form, the CDR3 reads TGTGCCAGCACCCAGAACGCATACAATGAGCAGTTCTTC. The full variable domain, in which reference TRBV28 and TRBJ2-1 provide the parts outside the CDR3, is DVKVTQSSRYLVKRTGEKVFLECVQDMDHENMFWYRQDPGLGLRLIYFSYDVKMKEKGDIPEGYSVSREKKERFSLILESASTNQTSMYLCASTQNAYNEQFFGPGTRLTVL.

J is TRBJ2-3 and V is TRBV27; TRBD1 might be the D (7 bases). This CDR3 has 14 residues. Looked up from germline, CDR1 is MNHEY and CDR2 is SMNVEV (reference sequence). Trimming stripped 5 bases from V and 6 bases from J, with 15 bases between. CDR3 in amino acids: CASSTDRDFDTQYF. The CDR3, as DNA: TGTGCCAGCAGTACAGACAGGGACTTTGATACGCAGTATTTT.

The chain employs TRBV6-5 and TRBJ1-5, with 8 bases that match TRBD1. Germline V lookup: CDR1 MNHEY, CDR2 SVGAGI. The V gene end was trimmed by 4 bases and the J gene end by 5 bases; junction bases not matched to a gene: 7. This CDR3 region has 15 residues. CDR3 bases: TGTGCCAGCAGTTCGGTCCAGGGGGCGTATCAGCCCCAGCATTTT. Amino acids: CASSSVQGAYQPQHF.

The chain has TRBV27 and TRBJ1-2; 7 bases are shared with TRBD1. With V trimmed by 3 bases and J by 4 bases, 2 bases remained unmatched. There are 13 residues in the CDR3. Germline loops: CDR1 MNHEY, CDR2 SMNVEV (reference sequence). Here the CDR3 reads CASSFDRVYGYTF. The DNA of the CDR3 is TGTGCCAGCAGTTTTGACAGGGTCTATGGCTACACCTTC.

The V call is TRBV2, the J call TRBJ2-2; 8 nucleotides line up with TRBD2. The germline gives CDR1 SNHLY, CDR2 FYNNEI. CDR3 length: 14 amino acids. V lost 6 bases, J lost 4 bases, and 4 bases stayed unmatched. The DNA for the CDR3 is TGTGCCAGCAGAGCGGGAGTGGGCACCGGGGAGCTGTTTTTT. It translates to CASRAGVGTGELFF.

CDR3 residues: CASSLPGNYGYTF. The CDR3 DNA reads TGTGCCAGCAGCTTACCAGGGAACTATGGCTACACCTTC. This sequence joins TRBV7-9 and TRBJ1-2, with D possibly being TRBD1 (5 bases). CDR3 length equals 13 residues. Per the germline V gene, CDR1 is SEHNR and CDR2 is FQNEAQ (reference sequence). V lost 2 bases and J 2 bases, leaving 6 bases between the germline ends.